This entry lists 16 T cell receptor beta chains sequenced from one sample in a study of cytomegalovirus exposure and HLA in healthy donors. The primer mix had 60 Vbeta and 13 Jbeta primers. Libraries were prepared by immunoSEQ multiplex PCR; TCRdb keeps only in-frame clonotypes and omits some of them. Here the sample spans around 130,000 clones, under 90% being singletons. The specimen was PBMCs. These receptors all come from a man younger than 35 in good health and CMV-seronegative.

This clone was observed a single time. The rearrangement joins TRBV19 to TRBJ2-1; 7 bases are shared with TRBD2. CDR1 and CDR2 (germline): LNHDA, SQIVND (reference sequence). The CDR3 is 14 residues long. Trimming cost V 10 bases and J 3 bases; bases outside gene matches: 9. Written as DNA, the CDR3 is TGTGCCACCATAGCGGGCGGACGCTACAATGAGCAGTTCTTC. Translating it yields CATIAGGRYNEQFF.

The chain's CDR3 is CASSLAGGYYEQYF. Here the CDR3 DNA reads TGCGCCAGCAGCTTGGCGGGGGGGTATTACGAGCAGTACTTC. The chain carries TRBV5-1 and TRBJ2-7, with TRBD2 identical over 8 bases. The germline gives CDR1 SGHRS, CDR2 YFSETQ. Trimming removed 0 bases from V and 4 bases from J; junction bases left unmatched: 3. The CDR3 spans 14 residues.

V and J are TRBV6-5 and TRBJ1-2; D remains ambiguous. CDR3 length: 15 amino acids. Trimming shortened V by 0 bases and J by 3 bases, and 11 bases separated the two germline ends. From germline, CDR1 is MNHEY and CDR2 SVGAGI. CDR3 in DNA: TGTGCCAGCAGTTACTCGTTACTCGGGGACTATGGCTACACCTTC. Protein sequence: CASSYSLLGDYGYTF.

The J gene is TRBJ1-5, the V gene TRBV2; TRBD1 is a possible D gene (5 bases). CDR1 is SNHLY and CDR2 is FYNNEI in the germline V gene. V was shortened by 3 bases and J by 6 bases, with 12 bases between the two germline ends. CDR3 length equals 14 residues. The CDR3 DNA reads TGTGCCAGCAGTGATTCAGGGCCCGGTCAGCCCCAGCATTTT. Protein: CASSDSGPGQPQHF.

Concerning this clone: The sample holds other DNA sequences that translate to the same CDR3. V and J are TRBV25-1 and TRBJ1-1; no clear D. Germline V gene data show CDR1 as MGHDK and CDR2 as SYGVNS. The V and J ends lost 5 bases and 4 bases respectively, with 5 bases between them. The CDR3 totals 11 residues. The chain's CDR3 is CASSRGTEAFF. The CDR3 nucleotides are TGTGCCAGCAGTCGCGGCACTGAAGCTTTCTTT. The whole variable domain, remainder taken from reference TRBV25-1 and TRBJ1-1, is EADIYQTPRYLVIGTGKKITLECSQTMGHDKMYWYQQDPGMELHLIHYSYGVNSTEKGDLSSESTVSRIRTEHFPLTLESARPSHTSQYLCASSRGTEAFFGQGTRLTVV.

This chain connects TRBV5-1 to TRBJ1-5; tentative D call: TRBD1 (5 bases). The CDR3 runs 15 residues. The V and J ends lost 1 base and 1 base respectively, with 9 bases between them. The germline CDR1 and CDR2 sequences are SGHRS and YFSETQ. The CDR3 loop reads CASSLQGGSNQPQHF. Here the CDR3 DNA reads TGCGCCAGCAGCTTGCAGGGTGGGAGCAATCAGCCCCAGCATTTT.

This chain connects TRBV30 to TRBJ1-5; 7 bases are shared with TRBD1. The V segment lost 2 bases and the J segment 6 bases; nucleotides outside the gene matches: 4. Germline V gives CDR1 GTSNPN, CDR2 SVGIG (reference sequence). The CDR3 totals 13 residues. The CDR3 sequence is CAWSRGQGQPQHF. The CDR3 coding sequence is TGTGCCTGGAGTAGGGGGCAGGGTCAGCCCCAGCATTTT.

The gene calls are TRBV19 and TRBJ1-1; the D is unclear. Germline CDR1 reads LNHDA; CDR2 reads SQIVND (reference sequence). The CDR3 runs to 14 residues. V dropped 8 bases and J dropped 3 bases, with 16 bases sitting between them. In DNA, the CDR3 is TGTGCCAGTCATATATATGCGGGAGACACTGAAGCTTTCTTT. This codes for CASHIYAGDTEAFF. Full variable domain (outside the CDR3, taken from reference TRBV19 and TRBJ1-1): DGGITQSPKYLFRKEGQNVTLSCEQNLNHDAMYWYRQDPGQGLRLIYYSQIVNDFQKGDIAEGYSVSREKKESFPLTVTSAQKNPTAFYLCASHIYAGDTEAFFGQGTRLTVV.

This clone was seen only a few times. The CDR3 region is CASRWGGNTEAFF. In DNA, the CDR3 is TGTGCCAGCCGTTGGGGAGGGAACACTGAAGCTTTCTTT. This chain links TRBV2 with TRBJ1-1; D ambiguous. The V gene's germline CDR1 is SNHLY and CDR2 FYNNEI. This CDR3 has 13 residues. V was trimmed by 8 bases and J by 1 base, leaving 11 bases between them. Filled out from reference TRBV2 and TRBJ1-1, the complete variable domain reads EPEVTQTPSHQVTQMGQEVILRCVPISNHLYFYWYRQILGQKVEFLVSFYNNEISEKSEIFDDQFSVERPDGSNFTLKIRSTKLEDSAMYFCASRWGGNTEAFFGQGTRLTVV.

This chain connects TRBV30 to TRBJ2-3, with D maybe TRBD2 (5 bases). This CDR3 is built from 14 residues. V lost 2 bases, J lost 3 bases, and 12 bases lay in between. Germline CDR1 is GTSNPN and CDR2 is SVGIG (reference sequence). CDR3 protein: CAWSRGIETDTQYF. The CDR3 region has the DNA TGTGCCTGGAGTAGAGGGATAGAAACAGATACGCAGTATTTT.

This chain links TRBV4-3 with TRBJ2-7, with D possibly TRBD2 on 6 matching bases. Germline CDR1 is LGHNA and CDR2 is YSLEER. The V and J ends lost 4 bases and 2 bases respectively, with 15 bases between them. CDR3 length equals 15 residues. The CDR3 here is CASSPIGGTPYEQYF. The CDR3 nucleotides read TGCGCCAGCAGCCCCATCGGGGGAACTCCCTACGAGCAGTACTTC.

This rearrangement joins TRBV27 to TRBJ2-1, with 9 bases lining up with TRBD2. Per germline, CDR1 MNHEY and CDR2 SMNVEV (reference sequence). Losses at the gene ends were 5 bases for V and 5 bases for J; bases not matched to a gene: 4. This CDR3 has 14 residues. The CDR3 protein is CASSSGGTHNEQFF. The CDR3 region has the DNA TGTGCCAGCAGTAGCGGGGGGACCCACAATGAGCAGTTCTTC.

The chain has TRBV30 and TRBJ2-3; a possible D gene is TRBD2 (6 bases). Trimming took 4 bases from V and 2 from J, leaving 22 bases between them. Germline values: CDR1 GTSNPN, CDR2 SVGIG (reference sequence). The CDR3 sequence is 17 residues long. The CDR3 nucleotides read TGTGCCTGGACCCGCGTGGGAGCAGGGAGGACCACAGATACGCAGTATTTT. It encodes CAWTRVGAGRTTDTQYF.

The rearrangement joins TRBV4-1 to TRBJ2-3, with a weak D call TRBD2 (6 bases). The ends were cut back, 0 bases at V and 4 bases at J, with 14 bases in the middle. The germline V gene encodes CDR1 MGHRA and CDR2 YSYEKL. The CDR3 totals 16 residues. CDR3 in amino acids: CASSQDWGVSADTQYF. CDR3 sequence (DNA): TGCGCCAGCAGCCAAGATTGGGGGGTCTCCGCAGATACGCAGTATTTT.

The chain recombines TRBV7-9 with TRBJ2-1; D perhaps matches TRBD2 (5 bases). From germline, CDR1 is SEHNR and CDR2 FQNEAQ (reference sequence). V was trimmed by 4 bases and J by 7 bases, leaving 17 bases between them. This CDR3 region has 15 residues. The CDR3 nucleotides are TGTGCCAGCAGCTCGGGGTCAGCGATTTTAAATGAGCAGTTCTTC. Its translation: CASSSGSAILNEQFF.

This chain joins TRBV9 and TRBJ2-7, with a possible D match to TRBD2 (5 bases). Looked up from germline, CDR1 is SGDLS and CDR2 is YYNGEE. The CDR3 extends over 14 amino acids. With 0 bases removed from V and 7 bases from J, the gap between germline ends came to 14 bases. Here the CDR3 reads CASSVAGSSEEQYF. The CDR3 DNA reads as TGTGCCAGCAGCGTAGCGGGGAGTTCTGAAGAGCAGTACTTC.